This T cell receptor (beta chain) was identified in a study of shared clonotypes between healthy human individuals. Some clones are missing from TCRdb's copy, which holds only in-frame ones; the method was immunoSEQ multiplex PCR. The table shows about 100,000 clones, with around 68% occurring only once. V shed 3 bases and J 2 bases; nucleotides not matched to a gene: 4. CDR1 MRHNA and CDR2 SNTAGT come from the germline V gene. The CDR3 covers 15 residues. V and J are TRBV6-4 and TRBJ2-5; 9 bases are a match to TRBD2. This TCR was sampled from a woman aged 25-40 years in good health. The sequenced sample was memory CD8+ T cells sorted from blood. As to subset: CD45RO+ cells pooled with CCR7-negative TemRA cells. CDR3 sequence reads: CASSEWTSAQETQYF. In DNA, the CDR3 is TGTGCCAGCAGTGAATGGACTAGCGCTCAAGAGACCCAGTACTTC.